Listed here are 12 T cell receptor beta chains from one sample, sequenced in a study of CD8+ T cells in alopecia areata. Reverse transcribed after extraction, RNA yielded cDNA as the sequencing template. Using immunoSEQ multiplex PCR, the repertoire was profiled, and TCRdb retains in-frame clones only, with some absent. Found here are about 130,000 clones, roughly 58% of them singletons; the top ten hold roughly 4.8%. The source material was CD4+ T cells sorted from blood, sampled at week 0. The receptor source for this set is a human donor with alopecia areata.

This rearrangement joins TRBV19 to TRBJ1-5, with TRBD1 matching over 8 bases. This CDR3 contains 14 residues. V lost 10 bases, J lost 11 bases, and 16 bases stayed unmatched. Germline CDR1 and CDR2: LNHDA and SQIVND (reference sequence). The CDR3 coding sequence is TGTGCCACCAATACCGGGACAGGCGGCGTGTCCCAGCATTTT. Residues: CATNTGTGGVSQHF.

This chain connects TRBV7-2 to TRBJ1-2; D unclear. Germline V gives CDR1 SGHTA, CDR2 FQGNSA. The CDR3 length is 15 residues. V was pared by 0 bases and J by 4 bases, with 12 bases between. CDR3 nucleotide sequence: TGTGCCAGCAGCTTAGCAGGTGGTCCTATCTATGGCTACACCTTC. Its translation is CASSLAGGPIYGYTF.

The rearrangement uses TRBV6-5 and TRBJ1-1; possible D gene TRBD1, 5 bases. The germline CDR1 and CDR2 sequences are MNHEY and SVGAGI. V lost 6 bases, J lost 0 bases, and 11 bases lay in between. The CDR3 is 14 residues long. The CDR3 loop reads CASSTGRMNTEAFF. CDR3 DNA sequence: TGTGCCAGCAGCACGGGACGGATGAACACTGAAGCTTTCTTT.

The chain is built from TRBV5-6 and TRBJ2-2; D call uncertain. V was shortened by 0 bases and J by 6 bases, with 21 bases between the two germline ends. This CDR3 contains 18 residues. Looked up from germline, CDR1 is SGHDT and CDR2 is YYEEEE. The DNA of the CDR3 is TGTGCCAGCAGCTTGGACCGGTCGAAGGGTGGTTTCGCCGGGGAGCTGTTTTTT. This encodes CASSLDRSKGGFAGELFF.

CDR3 in amino acids: CASSVGNTGNTIYF. The CDR3 nucleotides read TGTGCCAGCAGCGTGGGGAATACTGGAAACACCATATATTTT. The chain uses TRBV9 and TRBJ1-3; no reliable D call. CDR1 and CDR2 from the germline V gene are SGDLS and YYNGEE. CDR3 length: 14 amino acids. V shed 2 bases and J shed 2 bases, with 8 bases lying between them.

V usage is TRBV6-6 and J usage is TRBJ2-1; D tentatively fits TRBD1 or TRBD2 (6 bases each). Germline V gene lookup returns CDR1 MNHNY and CDR2 SVGAGI (reference sequence). Trimming removed 2 bases from V and 5 bases from J, with 13 bases in between. The CDR3 consists of 15 residues. CDR3 sequence (DNA): TGTGCCAGCAGTTACGGGGGGCCAGGGGACAATGAGCAGTTCTTC. Translation gives CASSYGGPGDNEQFF.

This sequence joins TRBV4-2 and TRBJ1-4; 7 positions agree with TRBD1. The CDR3 is made up of 15 amino acids. After removal of 4 bases from V and 4 bases from J, the junction contained 6 bases not matched to a gene. Germline V gives CDR1 LGHNA, CDR2 YNFKEQ. Here the CDR3 reads CASSPGGTDNEKLFF. Here the CDR3 DNA reads TGTGCCAGCAGCCCCGGGGGGACAGATAATGAAAAACTGTTTTTT.

This sequence joins TRBV6-5 and TRBJ1-2; perhaps TRBD1 as D (6 bases). Trimming pared 0 bases from V and 8 bases from J, leaving 13 bases between. The CDR3 is made up of 14 amino acids. In germline, CDR1 is MNHEY, CDR2 SVGAGI. In DNA, the CDR3 is TGTGCCAGCAGTTACTCTTCCAGGGGAAAGGGCTACACCTTC. Encoded protein: CASSYSSRGKGYTF.

The V gene is TRBV10-3, the J gene TRBJ2-1; 7 bases align to TRBD2. Trimming removed 3 bases from V and 7 bases from J; junction bases left unmatched: 18. Germline assignment: CDR1 ENHRY and CDR2 SYGVKD. This CDR3 region has 18 residues. In DNA form, the CDR3 reads TGTGCCATCAGTGACCCCTCCCTCTACTCCGGGACTAAGAATGAGCAGTTCTTC. It yields the protein CAISDPSLYSGTKNEQFF.

This clone turned up a few times. The J gene is TRBJ2-7, the V gene TRBV15; D may be TRBD1 (6 bases). This CDR3 contains 13 residues. CDR1 LNHNV and CDR2 YYDKDF come from the germline V gene (reference sequence). The ends were cut back, 6 bases at V and 6 bases at J, with 15 bases in the middle. The CDR3 here is CATSLQGASEQYF. The CDR3 DNA is TGTGCCACCAGTTTACAGGGCGCCTCCGAGCAGTACTTC. Looking up the rest from reference TRBV15 and TRBJ2-7 gives the full variable domain: DAMVIQNPRYQVTQFGKPVTLSCSQTLNHNVMYWYQQKSSQAPKLLFHYYDKDFNNEADTPDNFQSRRPNTSFCFLDIRSPGLGDTAMYLCATSLQGASEQYFGPGTRLTVT.

The sample holds a few counts of this clone. The chain links TRBV7-2 to TRBJ1-1; D is unresolved. CDR1 and CDR2 (germline): SGHTA, FQGNSA. Trimming took 5 bases from V and 8 from J, leaving 3 bases between them. The CDR3 covers 9 residues. CDR3 sequence reads: CASSLEAFF. CDR3 DNA: TGTGCCAGCAGCCTCGAAGCTTTCTTT.

The chain employs TRBV10-3 and TRBJ2-7; 10 nucleotides align to TRBD1. This CDR3 has 16 residues. Germline V gene data show CDR1 as ENHRY and CDR2 as SYGVKD. The ends lost 7 bases at V and 7 bases at J; junction bases unmatched: 16. CDR3 sequence: CAITSIAPDRGGEQYF. The CDR3 bases are TGTGCCATCACCTCAATCGCTCCGGACAGGGGGGGAGAGCAGTACTTC.